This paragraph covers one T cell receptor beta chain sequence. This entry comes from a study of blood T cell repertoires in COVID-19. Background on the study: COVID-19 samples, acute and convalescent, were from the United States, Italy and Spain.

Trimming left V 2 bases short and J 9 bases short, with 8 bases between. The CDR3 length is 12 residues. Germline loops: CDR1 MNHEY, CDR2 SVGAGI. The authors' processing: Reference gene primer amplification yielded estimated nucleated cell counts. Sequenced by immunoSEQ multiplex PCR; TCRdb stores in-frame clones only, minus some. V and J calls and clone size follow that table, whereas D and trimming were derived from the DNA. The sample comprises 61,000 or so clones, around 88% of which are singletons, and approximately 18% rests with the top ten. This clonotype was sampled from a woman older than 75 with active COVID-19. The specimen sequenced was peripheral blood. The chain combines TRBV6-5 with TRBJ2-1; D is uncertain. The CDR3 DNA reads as TGTGCCAGCAGTTACCTGGCTGGTGAGCAGTTCTTC. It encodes CASSYLAGEQFF.